This T cell receptor (beta chain) was obtained from a study of blood T cells in healthy people across ages. The study's findings and limits: Any conclusive comparison of naive versus antigen-experienced cells was prevented by using unsorted PBMCs.

Using a J-beta primer mix together with a sample-barcoded 5' primer, a second PCR was run for about 7 to 12 cycles. TCRdb processed the 5' RACE reads anew with MiXCR; each CDR3 protein has one entry. The sample has some 1,000,000 distinct CDR3 sequences, about 25% seen once. For this clonotype: Its antigen remains unidentified.

The CDR3 sequence is 16 residues long. V lost 6 bases and J 1 base, leaving 18 bases between the germline ends. Germline values: CDR1 MNHEY, CDR2 SMNVEV (reference sequence). The sample also formed part of further work on T cells of mothers and their children. That study adds: cDNA was made from all extracted RNA, roughly 1.4 ug per 15 ul. Both sample barcodes and 2-4 random nucleotides came from the M1S primer of the second PCR. Overlap ran slightly, non-significantly higher for related than unrelated mother-child pairs.

The sequencing input was blood. The gene calls are TRBV27 and TRBJ1-1; tentative D call: TRBD1 (6 bases). The sequence was obtained from a girl aged 2 to 9 in good health. CDR3 sequence reads: CASRHGIQGWNTEAFF. The DNA for the CDR3 is TGTGCCAGCAGACACGGAATACAGGGTTGGAACACTGAAGCTTTCTTT.